These 29 T cell receptor beta chains originate from one sample sequenced in a study of T cells in localized non-small cell lung cancer. Profiled with immunoSEQ multiplex PCR; TCRdb holds only in-frame clones, not every one. The table records about 77,000 clones, about 88% of them present only once. The sample here was peripheral blood, taken before any cancer treatment. These receptors were taken from a woman between 35 and 70 years old with stage I squamous cell lung carcinoma.

The table lists this clone with a count of one. This sequence joins TRBV2 and TRBJ1-1, with a weak D call TRBD1 (6 bases). The CDR3 is 13 residues long. Trimming left V 4 bases short and J 5 bases short, with 11 bases between. Germline V gene data show CDR1 as SNHLY and CDR2 as FYNNEI. In nucleotides, the CDR3 is TGTGCCAGCAGTGCTGGGGGCCGGACTGAAGCTTTCTTT. It codes for CASSAGGRTEAFF.

V is TRBV11-2 and J is TRBJ1-1; 7 bases are a match to TRBD1. The CDR3 consists of 15 residues. V shed 5 bases, J shed 4 bases, and the junction held 10 bases outside the gene matches. Germline CDR1 SGHAT, CDR2 FQNNGV. CDR3 coding DNA: TGTGCCAGCAGCCCCGGCAAGGGGGCGACCACTGAAGCTTTCTTT. Translation gives CASSPGKGATTEAFF. The whole variable domain, filled in from reference TRBV11-2 and TRBJ1-1, reads EAGVAQSPRYKIIEKRQSVAFWCNPISGHATLYWYQQILGQGPKLLIQFQNNGVVDDSQLPKDRFSAERLKGVDSTLKIQPAKLEDSAVYLCASSPGKGATTEAFFGQGTRLTVV.

This rearrangement joins TRBV12-1 to TRBJ1-2. TRBV12-1 is a known pseudogene. The CDR3 is 17 amino acids. CDR3 bases: TGTGCCAGCAGCTTGGGTTTCTGCGAGGTCCCACCCTATGGCTACACCTTC. Its protein is CASSLGFCEVPPYGYTF.

The chain combines TRBV2 with TRBJ1-5; TRBD1 matches at 9 bases. V gave up 8 bases and J gave up 5 bases; unmatched junction bases: 7. CDR1 and CDR2 from the germline V gene are SNHLY and FYNNEI. The CDR3 is 14 residues long. The CDR3 nucleotides are TGTGCCAGCTGGGGGGGACAGGGCCATCAGCCCCAGCATTTT. Its translation is CASWGGQGHQPQHF.

The chain carries TRBV6-1 and TRBJ1-2; D is uncertain. The CDR3 consists of 11 residues. Trimming left V 6 bases short and J 6 bases short, with 8 bases between. In germline, CDR1 is MNHNS, CDR2 SASEGT. Written as DNA, the CDR3 is TGTGCCAGCAGGGGAGGGAATGGCTACACCTTC. Protein product: CASRGGNGYTF.

This rearrangement joins TRBV15 to TRBJ2-7; no clear D. Trimming removed 0 bases at V and 7 bases at J, with 13 bases between. Looked up from germline, CDR1 is LNHNV and CDR2 is YYDKDF (reference sequence). The CDR3 is made up of 14 amino acids. CDR3 in amino acids: CATSRDLTLREQYF. The DNA for the CDR3 is TGTGCCACCAGCAGAGATCTAACCTTGAGGGAGCAGTACTTC. The whole variable domain, remainder taken from reference TRBV15 and TRBJ2-7, is DAMVIQNPRYQVTQFGKPVTLSCSQTLNHNVMYWYQQKSSQAPKLLFHYYDKDFNNEADTPDNFQSRRPNTSFCFLDIRSPGLGDTAMYLCATSRDLTLREQYFGPGTRLTVT.

V and J are TRBV6-1 and TRBJ1-5; 7 positions match TRBD1. From germline, CDR1 is MNHNS and CDR2 SASEGT. Unmatched junction bases numbered 5, after V lost 6 bases and J lost 3 bases. This CDR3 contains 14 residues. Written as DNA, the CDR3 is TGTGCCAGCAGGGTAACAGGGGTCAATCAGCCCCAGCATTTT. Encoded protein: CASRVTGVNQPQHF.

This chain connects TRBV5-6 to TRBJ1-4, with TRBD1 as a possible D gene (5 bases). CDR1 and CDR2 from the germline V gene are SGHDT and YYEEEE. This CDR3 is built from 14 residues. V lost 4 bases and J 5 bases, leaving 12 bases between the germline ends. The CDR3 is CASSPTVGNEKLFF. The DNA for the CDR3 is TGTGCCAGCAGCCCGACAGTAGGAAATGAAAAACTGTTTTTT. Combining the CDR3 with reference TRBV5-6 and TRBJ1-4 gives the whole variable domain DAGVTQSPTHLIKTRGQQVTLRCSPKSGHDTVSWYQQALGQGPQFIFQYYEEEERQRGNFPDRFSGHQFPNYSSELNVNALLLGDSALYLCASSPTVGNEKLFFGSGTQLSVL.

This chain joins TRBV19 and TRBJ2-7; D unclear. Germline CDR1 LNHDA, CDR2 SQIVND (reference sequence). This CDR3 comprises 16 residues. Trimming took 2 bases from V and 1 from J, leaving 15 bases between them. Written as DNA, the CDR3 is TGTGCCAGTAGTATACGGGCGTTCCCTTCTTCCTACGAGCAGTACTTC. This gives the protein CASSIRAFPSSYEQYF.

The rearrangement joins TRBV18 to TRBJ1-1; D is uncertain. From germline, CDR1 is KGHSH and CDR2 LQKENI. CDR3 length: 14 amino acids. V lost 2 bases and J 2 bases, leaving 9 bases between the germline ends. The CDR3 DNA is TGTGCCAGCTCACCAGGGGAGGGAAACACTGAAGCTTTCTTT. It specifies CASSPGEGNTEAFF.

The chain couples TRBV5-4 to TRBJ2-5; D is ambiguous. The length of the CDR3 is 15 residues. Germline V gives CDR1 SGHNT, CDR2 YYREEE (reference sequence). The V end was cut by 4 bases, the J end by 5 bases, with 18 bases between. The CDR3 bases are TGTGCCAGCAGCCCGCGCGTGAGCTTTGGGGAGACCCAGTACTTC. This codes for CASSPRVSFGETQYF.

This chain uses TRBV29-1 with TRBJ1-1; 8 bases fit TRBD1. V gave up 4 bases and J gave up 11 bases; unmatched junction bases: 3. Looked up from germline, CDR1 is SQVTM and CDR2 is ANQGSEA. The length of the CDR3 is 10 residues. DNA for the CDR3: TGCAGCGTTGGGACAGGGTGGGCTTTCTTT. Translation: CSVGTGWAFF.

The chain couples TRBV6-1 to TRBJ2-7; D may correspond to TRBD1 or TRBD2 (5 bases each). V was cut by 6 bases and J by 2 bases, with 14 bases left in between. The CDR3 length is 14 residues. In germline, CDR1 is MNHNS, CDR2 SASEGT. The CDR3 protein is CASRSAPGPYEQYF. In nucleotides, the CDR3 is TGTGCCAGCAGATCCGCGCCGGGACCCTACGAGCAGTACTTC.

The CDR3 DNA follows: TGTGCCAGCAGTGAAACAGGCATAGGGGAAAAACTGTTTTTT. It specifies CASSETGIGEKLFF. The chain uses TRBV6-1 and TRBJ1-4; D perhaps matches TRBD1 (5 bases). Germline CDR1 MNHNS, CDR2 SASEGT. V shed 2 bases and J shed 8 bases, with 12 bases lying between them. CDR3 length: 14 residues.

The J gene is TRBJ2-2, the V gene TRBV7-3; no firm D call. Trimming stripped 5 bases from V and 6 bases from J, with 7 bases between. CDR1 is SGHTA, CDR2 FQGTGA, per germline. The CDR3 sequence is 12 residues long. The CDR3 DNA reads TGTGCCAGCAGCCATTCAGCCGGGGAGCTGTTTTTT. Translated: CASSHSAGELFF.

Note on this clone: The germline gene is not matched at one end of the junction; a read error may be the cause. The chain carries TRBV5-4 and TRBJ1-2; D gene unclear. Germline CDR1 reads SGHNT; CDR2 reads YYREEE (reference sequence). The CDR3 length is 13 residues. CDR3 region: CASSSRVLDGYTF. The CDR3 region has the DNA TGTGCCAGCAGCTCAAGGGTCCTCGATGGGTACACCTTC.

The rearrangement uses TRBV20-1 and TRBJ1-1; a possible D gene is TRBD1 (6 bases). The CDR3 contains 10 residues. V was shortened by 5 bases and J by 12 bases, with 13 bases between the two germline ends. CDR1 is DFQATT, CDR2 SNEGSKA, per germline (reference sequence). The CDR3 DNA reads as TGCAGTGCTGTGGACAGCCACACTTTCTTT. Its translation: CSAVDSHTFF.

This chain joins TRBV5-4 and TRBJ1-1; D uncertain. This CDR3 is built from 15 residues. Trimming removed 7 bases from V and 0 bases from J, with 16 bases in between. Germline lookup yields CDR1 SGHNT and CDR2 YYREEE (reference sequence). The CDR3 DNA reads TGTGCCAGCTGTGTACAGCCTAGCCTGAACACTGAAGCTTTCTTT. It specifies CASCVQPSLNTEAFF.

The V and J genes are TRBV7-3 and TRBJ2-3; D is undetermined. The V gene's germline CDR1 is SGHTA and CDR2 FQGTGA. The CDR3 is 14 residues long. Between the trimmed V and J ends, which lost 7 bases and 5 bases, there was a span of 16 bases. This CDR3 reads CASNPPPGRDTQYF. The CDR3 coding sequence is TGTGCCAGCAACCCTCCCCCCGGGCGAGATACGCAGTATTTT.

CDR3 residues: CASSVGQGVRNTIYF. The CDR3 nucleotides read TGTGCCAGCAGCGTAGGCCAGGGGGTCAGAAACACCATATATTTT. The chain has TRBV9 and TRBJ1-3, with 7 bases that match TRBD1. The V and J ends lost 0 bases and 5 bases, in that order; junction bases with no gene match: 5. This CDR3 contains 15 residues. Per germline, CDR1 SGDLS and CDR2 YYNGEE.

The chain employs TRBV14 and TRBJ2-2; possibly TRBD1 or TRBD2 for D (6 bases each). The CDR3 runs to 16 residues. The V gene's germline CDR1 is SGHDN and CDR2 FVKESK. V was shortened by 4 bases and J by 1 base, with 13 bases between the two germline ends. CDR3 residues: CASSPGGTLNTGELFF. CDR3 bases: TGTGCCAGCAGCCCAGGCGGGACACTGAACACCGGGGAGCTGTTTTTT. The full variable domain, completed using reference TRBV14 and TRBJ2-2, is EAGVTQFPSHSVIEKGQTVTLRCDPISGHDNLYWYRRVMGKEIKFLLHFVKESKQDESGMPNNRFLAERTGGTYSTLKVQPAELEDSGVYFCASSPGGTLNTGELFFGEGSRLTVL.

CDR3 DNA: TGCGCCAGCAGCCCCGGGACGGATAATGAAAAACTGTTTTTT. Its translation is CASSPGTDNEKLFF. This sequence joins TRBV5-1 and TRBJ1-4, with a possible D match to TRBD1 (5 bases). Germline V lookup: CDR1 SGHRS, CDR2 YFSETQ. Trimming left V 4 bases short and J 4 bases short, with 11 bases between. The length of the CDR3 is 14 residues.

The J gene is TRBJ2-7, the V gene TRBV5-6, with 9 nucleotides matching TRBD1. Trimming cost V 0 bases and J 1 base; bases outside gene matches: 2. Germline CDR1 and CDR2: SGHDT and YYEEEE. The CDR3 length is 15 residues. CDR3 residues: CASSLGGQGSYEQYF. The CDR3 coding sequence is TGTGCCAGCAGCTTGGGGGGACAGGGTTCCTACGAGCAGTACTTC.

Only one count was recorded for this clone. The chain links TRBV15 to TRBJ2-1; D gene uncertain. Germline assignment: CDR1 LNHNV and CDR2 YYDKDF (reference sequence). V lost 3 bases and J 7 bases, leaving 7 bases between the germline ends. The CDR3 is 12 residues long. CDR3 nucleotide sequence: TGTGCCACCAGCAGTTACAGAAATGAGCAGTTCTTC. This gives the protein CATSSYRNEQFF.

The rearrangement uses TRBV30 and TRBJ2-3; 10 bases line up with TRBD2. V gave up 6 bases and J gave up 4 bases; unmatched junction bases: 4. The CDR3 spans 13 residues. Per the germline V gene, CDR1 is GTSNPN and CDR2 is SVGIG (reference sequence). The CDR3 region is CACKSGGADTQYF. CDR3 coding DNA: TGTGCCTGTAAGAGCGGGGGGGCAGATACGCAGTATTTT.

J is TRBJ2-1 and V is TRBV9, with 7 bases aligning to TRBD2. CDR1 is SGDLS, CDR2 YYNGEE, per germline. V lost 0 bases and J lost 13; bases outside the gene matches: 7. The CDR3 consists of 13 residues. This CDR3 reads CASSVGGGGPQFF. In DNA form, the CDR3 reads TGTGCCAGCAGCGTAGGGGGCGGGGGACCCCAGTTCTTC.

The CDR3 is CASSASGGQRNQPQHF. CDR3 DNA sequence: TGTGCCAGCAGCGCCTCTGGGGGGCAAAGAAATCAGCCCCAGCATTTT. The chain combines TRBV7-9 with TRBJ1-5; weak D call: TRBD1 (6 bases). CDR3 size: 16 residues. The germline CDR1 and CDR2 sequences are SEHNR and FQNEAQ (reference sequence). The V end lost 5 bases, the J end lost 4 bases, and 18 bases lay between the germline ends.

This clone was found a few times. The rearrangement links TRBV5-1 to TRBJ1-2, with TRBD1 identical over 11 bases. Trimming removed 8 bases from V and 4 bases from J; junction bases left unmatched: 4. CDR3 size: 13 residues. Germline-derived CDR1 and CDR2 are SGHRS and YFSETQ. DNA of the CDR3: TGCGCCAGTGGACAGGGGGCTCCCTATGGCTACACCTTC. Amino acids: CASGQGAPYGYTF. Together with reference TRBV5-1 and TRBJ1-2, the CDR3 gives the full variable domain: KAGVTQTPRYLIKTRGQQVTLSCSPISGHRSVSWYQQTPGQGLQFLFEYFSETQRNKGNFPGRFSGRQFSNSRSEMNVSTLELGDSALYLCASGQGAPYGYTFGSGTRLTVV.

The gene calls are TRBV6-1 and TRBJ1-1, with a weak D call TRBD1 (5 bases). CDR1 is MNHNS and CDR2 is SASEGT in the germline V gene. Trimming left V 6 bases short and J 1 base short, with 9 bases between. This CDR3 region has 13 residues. The CDR3 DNA follows: TGTGCCAGCAGGGTAGACAGGAACACTGAAGCTTTCTTT. Translation: CASRVDRNTEAFF.